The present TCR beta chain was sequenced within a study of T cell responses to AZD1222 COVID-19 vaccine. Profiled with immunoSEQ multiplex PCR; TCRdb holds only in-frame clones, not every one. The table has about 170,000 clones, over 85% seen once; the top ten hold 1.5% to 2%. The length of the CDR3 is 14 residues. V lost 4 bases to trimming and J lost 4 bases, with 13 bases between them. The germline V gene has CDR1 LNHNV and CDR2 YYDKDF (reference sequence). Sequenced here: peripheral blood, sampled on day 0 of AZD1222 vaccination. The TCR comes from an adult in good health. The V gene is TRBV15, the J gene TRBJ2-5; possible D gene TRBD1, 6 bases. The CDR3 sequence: CATSKGDWRETQYF. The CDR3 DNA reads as TGTGCCACCAGCAAGGGGGATTGGCGAGAGACCCAGTACTTC.